What follows are 20 T cell receptor beta chains derived from one specimen sequenced in a study of T cells in Graves' hyperthyroidism and ophthalmopathy. RNA transcripts yielded amplified TCR beta CDR3 regions. The HTBI primer set was used in a first-round RT-PCR of the TCR CDR3. Using its own MiXCR run on the multiplex PCR reads, TCRdb lists one record per CDR3 protein. The sample shows hundreds of thousands of distinct CDR3 sequences, roughly a quarter of them seen only once. The sample consisted of blood. The receptors were gathered from a woman aged 25 to 39 with Graves' ophthalmopathy.

This clonotype occurred many times. The rearrangement joins TRBV4-1 to TRBJ2-5; 7 bases match TRBD2. There are 17 residues in the CDR3. Trimming took 0 bases from V and 1 from J; bases not matched to a gene: 8. CDR1 and CDR2 (germline): MGHRA, YSYEKL. CDR3 DNA sequence: TGCGCCAGCAGCCAAGAAGGGGCGGGGGAGATCCAAGAGACCCAGTACTTC. It encodes CASSQEGAGEIQETQYF.

On this clonotype itself: One junction end does not reproduce the germline sequence, and a read error may be involved. The V and J genes are TRBV30 and TRBJ1-1; no firm D call. The CDR3 runs 12 residues. Germline CDR1 is GTSNPN and CDR2 is SVGIG (reference sequence). This CDR3 reads CALVFMNTEACF. Written as DNA, the CDR3 is TGTGCCCTGGTCTTCATGAACACTGAAGCTTGCTTT.

This clonotype was picked up many times. J is TRBJ1-1 and V is TRBV4-3; 7 nucleotides line up with TRBD1. The CDR3 is 13 amino acids. Unmatched junction bases numbered 7, after V lost 4 bases and J lost 8 bases. CDR1 LGHNA and CDR2 YSLEER come from the germline V gene. The CDR3 DNA is TGCGCCAGCAGCCCGAGACGACAGGGCGAAGCTTTCTTT. Translated, it gives CASSPRRQGEAFF.

This clonotype was detected a few times. The V call is TRBV5-6, the J call TRBJ1-3; no reliable D call. Trimming took off 2 bases at V and 0 bases at J, with 12 bases between the two ends. Per germline, CDR1 SGHDT and CDR2 YYEEEE. The CDR3 extends over 16 amino acids. The CDR3 here is CASSFSENYSGNTIYF. CDR3 bases: TGTGCCAGCAGCTTCTCCGAGAACTACTCTGGAAACACCATATATTTT.

This clonotype showed up many times. The chain employs TRBV15 and TRBJ2-5, with D possibly being TRBD2 (5 bases). Trimming pared 3 bases from V and 5 bases from J, leaving 13 bases between. There are 14 residues in the CDR3. CDR1 and CDR2 from the germline V gene are LNHNV and YYDKDF (reference sequence). For the CDR3, the DNA is TGTGCCACCAGCAGGGTCATCGGGGTTGAGACCCAGTACTTC. Its protein product is CATSRVIGVETQYF.

This clonotype has at least ten counts. This chain connects TRBV30 to TRBJ1-1; D gene uncertain. Trimming removed 3 bases from V and 1 base from J, with 3 bases in between. This CDR3 spans 11 amino acids. Per germline, CDR1 GTSNPN and CDR2 SVGIG (reference sequence). The chain's CDR3 is CAWRRNTEAFF. Written as DNA, the CDR3 is TGTGCCTGGAGGCGGAACACTGAAGCTTTCTTT.

This clonotype was picked up many times. This chain links TRBV6-2 or TRBV6-3 with TRBJ1-5; D is uncertain. CDR3 length: 15 residues. Trimming took off 8 bases at V and 2 bases at J, with 16 bases between the two ends. Per the germline V gene, CDR1 is MNHEY and CDR2 is SVGEGT. CDR3 in amino acids: CASGLTEGGNQPQHF. CDR3 nucleotides: TGTGCCAGCGGCCTAACCGAGGGAGGCAATCAGCCCCAGCATTTT.

This clonotype was counted ten times or more. The chain couples TRBV20-1 to TRBJ1-1; D uncertain. Germline V gives CDR1 DFQATT, CDR2 SNEGSKA (reference sequence). Trimming took off 3 bases at V and 2 bases at J, with 13 bases between the two ends. The CDR3 runs 14 residues. The CDR3 here is CSARVIPFNTEAFF. CDR3 DNA: TGCAGTGCTAGGGTCATTCCCTTCAACACTGAAGCTTTCTTT.

This clonotype has only a few counts. The chain links TRBV12-3 or TRBV12-4 to TRBJ2-5, with a possible D match to TRBD1 (5 bases). V was trimmed by 6 bases and J by 1 base, leaving 9 bases between them. This CDR3 is 13 amino acids long. The CDR3 region is CASRTDTQETQYF. The DNA for the CDR3 is TGTGCCAGCAGAACGGACACCCAAGAGACCCAGTACTTC.

This clonotype was recorded a few times. The gene calls are TRBV7-9 and TRBJ2-1, with TRBD1 matching over 8 bases. The CDR3 is 14 amino acids. V gave up 0 bases and J gave up 8 bases; unmatched junction bases: 3. The V gene's germline CDR1 is SEHNR and CDR2 FQNEAQ (reference sequence). In nucleotides, the CDR3 is TGTGCCAGCAGCTTAGCGGACAGGGTTGATGAGCAGTTCTTC. Protein product: CASSLADRVDEQFF.

There are a few counts of this clonotype. The genes are TRBV4-1 and TRBJ2-7; weak D call: TRBD2 (7 bases). The CDR3 is 15 residues long. V was trimmed by 4 bases and J by 7 bases, leaving 20 bases between them. Germline V gene lookup returns CDR1 MGHRA and CDR2 YSYEKL. The CDR3 spells CASSLVGGGDEEQYF. In DNA, the CDR3 is TGCGCCAGCAGCCTAGTCGGCGGGGGCGATGAGGAGCAGTACTTC.

There are many counts of this clonotype. This sequence joins TRBV7-2 and TRBJ1-2; a weak D match, TRBD1 (5 bases). Germline CDR1 SGHTA, CDR2 FQGNSA. Between the trimmed V and J ends, which lost 0 bases and 3 bases, there was a span of 11 bases. The CDR3 is 15 residues long. The CDR3: CASSLAPGPDYGYTF. CDR3 in DNA: TGTGCCAGCAGCTTAGCCCCGGGGCCGGACTATGGCTACACCTTC.

This clonotype occurred many times. The chain recombines TRBV4-1 with TRBJ1-2; D remains unclear. V was shortened by 1 base and J by 1 base, with 16 bases between the two germline ends. Germline V gene data show CDR1 as MGHRA and CDR2 as YSYEKL. The CDR3 contains 17 residues. As DNA, the CDR3 is TGCGCCAGCAGCCAAGCCGCAAGGCCGGAGCATAACTATGGCTACACCTTC. Translation: CASSQAARPEHNYGYTF.

The chain recombines TRBV2 with TRBJ2-7; TRBD1 might be the D (5 bases). V gave up 5 bases and J gave up 7 bases, with 18 bases separating them. Germline CDR1 reads SNHLY; CDR2 reads FYNNEI. The CDR3 covers 14 residues. The CDR3 nucleotides are TGTGCCAGCAGTCTCGGACGGGCTCAGGGTGAGCAGTACTTC. This translates into CASSLGRAQGEQYF.

Worth noting for this clonotype: Sequence at one end of the junction differs from germline and may be a read error. This chain uses TRBV10-1 with TRBJ2-5; D uncertain. This CDR3 is built from 13 residues. CDR1 and CDR2 from the germline V gene are WNHNN and SYGVQD (reference sequence). CDR3 in amino acids: CSSCEGGGETQYF. The CDR3 DNA sequence: TGCTCCAGCTGTGAAGGTGGCGGAGAGACCCAGTACTTC.

This rearrangement joins TRBV12-5 to TRBJ1-5, with a tentative D call TRBD1 (5 bases). CDR3 length equals 16 residues. Trimming shortened V by 4 bases and J by 7 bases, and 20 bases separated the two germline ends. Germline assignment: CDR1 LGHNT and CDR2 FRNRAP. The CDR3 nucleotides read TGTGCTAGTGGTTACGCACTCCAGGGTCCTCTACAGCCCCAGCATTTT. Its translation is CASGYALQGPLQPQHF.

This clonotype was seen repeatedly, ten times or more. The rearrangement links TRBV29-1 to TRBJ2-5; D may match TRBD1 or TRBD2 (5 bases each). V dropped 7 bases and J dropped 3 bases, with 12 bases sitting between them. This CDR3 region has 12 residues. From germline, CDR1 is SQVTM and CDR2 ANQGSEA. Here the CDR3 reads CSDWDGKETQYF. The CDR3 DNA sequence: TGCAGCGATTGGGACGGCAAAGAGACCCAGTACTTC. The full variable domain, completed using reference TRBV29-1 and TRBJ2-5, is SAVISQKPSRDICQRGTSLTIQCQVDSQVTMMFWYRQQPGQSLTLIATANQGSEATYESGFVIDKFPISRPNLTFSTLTVSNMSPEDSSIYLCSDWDGKETQYFGPGTRLLVL.

This clonotype was detected ten times or more. This chain joins TRBV12-3 or TRBV12-4 and TRBJ1-5; maybe TRBD1 (5 bases). The ends were cut back, 2 bases at V and 6 bases at J, with 8 bases in the middle. The CDR3 consists of 13 residues. This chain's CDR3 is CASSLSGFQPQHF. The CDR3 DNA is TGTGCCAGCAGTTTATCAGGGTTTCAGCCCCAGCATTTT.

This clonotype was detected ten times or more. The chain employs TRBV11-2 and TRBJ1-1, with D uncertain. With 5 bases removed from V and 1 base from J, the gap between germline ends came to 11 bases. The CDR3 extends over 14 amino acids. CDR1 is SGHAT and CDR2 is FQNNGV in the germline V gene. This chain's CDR3 is CASSRRTGNTEAFF. In DNA form, the CDR3 reads TGTGCCAGCAGCAGACGGACGGGGAACACTGAAGCTTTCTTT.

In this sample, this clonotype turned up many times. The chain combines TRBV5-1 with TRBJ1-5; D gene unclear. This CDR3 is built from 13 residues. Germline CDR1 SGHRS, CDR2 YFSETQ. Between the trimmed V and J ends, which lost 3 bases and 4 bases, there was a span of 8 bases. This chain's CDR3 is CASSSGENQPQHF. In nucleotides, the CDR3 is TGCGCCAGCAGCTCCGGGGAGAATCAGCCCCAGCATTTT.